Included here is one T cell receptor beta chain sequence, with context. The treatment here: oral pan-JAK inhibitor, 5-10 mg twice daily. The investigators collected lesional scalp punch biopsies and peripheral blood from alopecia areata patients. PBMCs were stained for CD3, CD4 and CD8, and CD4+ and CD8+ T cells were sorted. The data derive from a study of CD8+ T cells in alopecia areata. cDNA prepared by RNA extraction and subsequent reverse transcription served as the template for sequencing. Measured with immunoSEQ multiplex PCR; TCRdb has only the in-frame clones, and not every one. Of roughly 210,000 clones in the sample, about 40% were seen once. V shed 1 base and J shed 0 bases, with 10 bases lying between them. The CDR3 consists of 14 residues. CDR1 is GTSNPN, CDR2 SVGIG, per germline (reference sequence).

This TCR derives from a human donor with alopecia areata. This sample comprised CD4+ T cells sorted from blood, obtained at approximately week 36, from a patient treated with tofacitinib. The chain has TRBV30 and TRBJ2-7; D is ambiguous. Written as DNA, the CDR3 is TGTGCCTGGAGTGAGTCAGCCTACTCCTACGAGCAGTACTTC. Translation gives CAWSESAYSYEQYF.